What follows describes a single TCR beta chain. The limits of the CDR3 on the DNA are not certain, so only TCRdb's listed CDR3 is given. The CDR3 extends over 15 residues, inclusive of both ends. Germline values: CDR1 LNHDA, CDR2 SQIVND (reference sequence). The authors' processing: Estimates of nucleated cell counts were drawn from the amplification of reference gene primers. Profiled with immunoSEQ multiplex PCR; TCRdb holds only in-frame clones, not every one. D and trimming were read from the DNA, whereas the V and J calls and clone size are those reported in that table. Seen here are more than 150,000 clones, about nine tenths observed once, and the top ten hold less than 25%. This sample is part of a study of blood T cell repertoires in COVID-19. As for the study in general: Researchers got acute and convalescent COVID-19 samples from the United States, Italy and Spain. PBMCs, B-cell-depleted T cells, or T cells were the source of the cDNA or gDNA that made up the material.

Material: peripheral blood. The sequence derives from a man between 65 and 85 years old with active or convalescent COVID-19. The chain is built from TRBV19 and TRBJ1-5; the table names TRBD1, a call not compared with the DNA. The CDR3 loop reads CASSRAVGTGSRGHF.